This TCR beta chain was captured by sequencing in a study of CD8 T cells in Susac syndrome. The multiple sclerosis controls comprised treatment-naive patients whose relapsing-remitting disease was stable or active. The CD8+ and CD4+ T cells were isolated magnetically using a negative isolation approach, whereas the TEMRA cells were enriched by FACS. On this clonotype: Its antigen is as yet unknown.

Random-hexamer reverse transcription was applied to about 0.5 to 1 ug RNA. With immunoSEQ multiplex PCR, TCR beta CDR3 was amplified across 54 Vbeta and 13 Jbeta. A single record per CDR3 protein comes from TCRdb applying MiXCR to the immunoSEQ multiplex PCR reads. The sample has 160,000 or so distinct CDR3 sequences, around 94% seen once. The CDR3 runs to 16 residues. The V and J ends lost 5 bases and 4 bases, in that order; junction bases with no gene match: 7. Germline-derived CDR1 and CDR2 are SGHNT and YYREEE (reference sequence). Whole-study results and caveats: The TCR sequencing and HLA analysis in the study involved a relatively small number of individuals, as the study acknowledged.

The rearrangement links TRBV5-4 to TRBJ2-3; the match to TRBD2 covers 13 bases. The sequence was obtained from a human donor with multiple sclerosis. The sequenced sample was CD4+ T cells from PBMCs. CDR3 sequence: CASSSGLAGAADTQYF. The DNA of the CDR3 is TGTGCCAGCAGTTCCGGACTAGCGGGAGCAGCAGATACGCAGTATTTT. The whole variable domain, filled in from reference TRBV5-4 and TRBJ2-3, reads ETGVTQSPTHLIKTRGQQVTLRCSSQSGHNTVSWYQQALGQGPQFIFQYYREEENGRGNFPPRFSGLQFPNYSSELNVNALELDDSALYLCASSSGLAGAADTQYFGPGTRLTVL.